One and the same sample provided the 18 T cell receptor beta chains below, sequenced in a study of T cell clones after liver transplantation. Some clones are missing from TCRdb's copy, which holds only in-frame ones; the method was immunoSEQ multiplex PCR. The table records 98,000 or so clones, 82% of them present only once. The material sequenced was CD4+ T cells from blood, taken before liver transplant. The receptors come from a human donor who received a liver transplant.

The chain couples TRBV6-5 to TRBJ2-1; 10 bases match TRBD2. The CDR3 loop spans 14 amino acids. Germline trimming cut 4 bases from V and 5 bases from J; bases unmatched to any gene: 2. Germline V gene data show CDR1 as MNHEY and CDR2 as SVGAGI. The CDR3, as DNA: TGTGCCAGCAGTTTTAGCGGGGGGAACAATGAGCAGTTCTTC. This translates into CASSFSGGNNEQFF.

V gene TRBV6-4 combines with J gene TRBJ1-2; the match to TRBD1 covers 12 bases. The germline CDR1 and CDR2 sequences are MRHNA and SNTAGT. Trimming at V came to 4 bases and at J to 8 bases, leaving 11 bases not matched to a gene. The CDR3 contains 16 residues. CDR3 in amino acids: CASSVQPGQGAQGYTF. CDR3 in DNA: TGTGCCAGCAGTGTCCAACCGGGACAGGGGGCGCAGGGCTACACCTTC.

This rearrangement joins TRBV19 to TRBJ2-1, with TRBD2 as a possible D gene (5 bases). The CDR3 covers 15 residues. Trimming left V 7 bases short and J 9 bases short, with 22 bases between. Germline V lookup: CDR1 LNHDA, CDR2 SQIVND (reference sequence). CDR3: CASTSGGVRGAEQFF. The CDR3 region has the DNA TGTGCCAGTACTTCTGGTGGGGTCCGGGGAGCTGAGCAGTTCTTC.

This chain links TRBV28 with TRBJ2-3, with 7 bases fitting TRBD1. The CDR3 runs to 15 residues. Germline values: CDR1 MDHEN, CDR2 SYDVKM. The J segment lost 2 bases and the V segment lost 5 bases, leaving 7 bases of the junction unmatched. For the CDR3, the DNA is TGTGCCAGCAGTACAGGGGCCGGGCTCACAGATACGCAGTATTTT. Translated: CASSTGAGLTDTQYF.

A word on this clone: A junction end diverges from the germline sequence, so it may reflect a read error. This chain connects TRBV6-1 to TRBJ2-2; 10 positions match TRBD2. The CDR3 is 15 amino acids. Germline CDR1 MNHNS, CDR2 SASEGT. The CDR3 DNA follows: TGTGCCAGCATTGAATCTAGCGGGAGAACCGGGGAGCTGTTTTTT. This translates into CASIESSGRTGELFF.

The chain uses TRBV18 and TRBJ2-7; 10 bases match TRBD1. The CDR3 sequence is 15 residues long. J was trimmed by 2 bases and V by 4 bases; bases with no gene match: 5. The germline V gene has CDR1 KGHSH and CDR2 LQKENI. The CDR3 sequence: CASSLTGTGAYEQYF. For the CDR3, the DNA is TGTGCCAGCTCACTTACCGGGACAGGGGCCTACGAGCAGTACTTC.

V and J are TRBV29-1 and TRBJ2-3, with 8 bases matching TRBD2. The germline gives CDR1 SQVTM, CDR2 ANQGSEA. Germline trimming cut 3 bases from V and 2 bases from J; bases unmatched to any gene: 4. This CDR3 region has 14 residues. DNA for the CDR3: TGCAGCGTTGAGGCGGGAGGTTTCACAGATACGCAGTATTTT. Its protein product is CSVEAGGFTDTQYF.

The chain has TRBV7-2 and TRBJ2-1; D gene uncertain. This CDR3 comprises 15 residues. CDR1 is SGHTA, CDR2 FQGNSA, per germline. V was pared by 2 bases and J by 3 bases, with 11 bases between. CDR3 DNA: TGTGCCAGCAGCTTAACCCAGCGTAGCTACAATGAGCAGTTCTTC. Translated: CASSLTQRSYNEQFF. The whole variable domain, remainder taken from reference TRBV7-2 and TRBJ2-1, is GAGVSQSPSNKVTEKGKDVELRCDPISGHTALYWYRQSLGQGLEFLIYFQGNSAPDKSGLPSDRFSAERTGGSVSTLTIQRTQQEDSAVYLCASSLTQRSYNEQFFGPGTRLTVL.

The gene calls are TRBV7-2 and TRBJ2-1; D is ambiguous. From germline, CDR1 is SGHTA and CDR2 FQGNSA. V was shortened by 1 base and J by 0 bases, with 7 bases between the two germline ends. The CDR3 totals 15 residues. The CDR3 is CASSLGFSSYNEQFF. The CDR3 DNA follows: TGTGCCAGCAGCTTAGGCTTCAGCTCCTACAATGAGCAGTTCTTC.

This chain's CDR3 is CATRLAGVYSYNEQFF. CDR3 DNA: TGTGCTACGCGGCTAGCGGGAGTTTACTCCTACAATGAGCAGTTCTTC. The gene calls are TRBV28 and TRBJ2-1; TRBD2 matches at 10 bases. This CDR3 is built from 16 residues. From germline, CDR1 is MDHEN and CDR2 SYDVKM.

The chain couples TRBV7-9 to TRBJ2-7; 7 bases are a match to TRBD1. V shed 5 bases and J 3 bases; nucleotides not matched to a gene: 10. Germline assignment: CDR1 SEHNR and CDR2 FQNEAQ (reference sequence). The CDR3 spans 15 residues. Written as DNA, the CDR3 is TGTGCCAGCAGCCCGGGCCAGGGGGTATTCTACGAGCAGTACTTC. Translating it yields CASSPGQGVFYEQYF.

This clone was detected only a few times. This sequence joins TRBV5-4 and TRBJ1-6; D might be TRBD1 (6 bases). The V gene lost 3 bases and the J gene lost 8 bases, with 18 bases spanning the gap. Germline V CDR1 and CDR2: SGHNT, YYREEE (reference sequence). The CDR3 length is 16 residues. Written as DNA, the CDR3 is TGTGCCAGCAGCTCGGAACGCGGAGGGGGTGATTCACCCCTCCACTTT. Translated: CASSSERGGGDSPLHF.

The chain couples TRBV7-3 to TRBJ1-1; D possibly corresponds to TRBD1 (6 bases). The CDR3 spans 16 residues. Between the trimmed V and J ends, which lost 5 bases and 4 bases, there was a span of 20 bases. CDR1 SGHTA and CDR2 FQGTGA come from the germline V gene. The chain's CDR3 is CASSPSPDRGPTEAFF. In nucleotides, the CDR3 is TGTGCCAGCAGCCCCAGCCCGGACAGAGGGCCCACTGAAGCTTTCTTT.

The rearrangement joins TRBV6-6 to TRBJ1-5, with D unclear. The CDR3 runs 13 residues. V was trimmed by 6 bases and J by 3 bases, leaving 9 bases between them. In germline, CDR1 is MNHNY, CDR2 SVGAGI (reference sequence). The CDR3 region is CASSGVSNQPQHF. The CDR3, as DNA: TGTGCCAGCAGCGGGGTTTCCAATCAGCCCCAGCATTTT.

The V and J genes are TRBV5-1 and TRBJ2-3, with 11 bases lining up with TRBD2. The length of the CDR3 is 15 residues. Germline CDR1 and CDR2: SGHRS and YFSETQ. Unmatched junction bases numbered 5, after V lost 3 bases and J lost 5 bases. CDR3 amino acids: CASSSSGTSGDTQYF. In DNA form, the CDR3 reads TGCGCCAGCAGCTCATCCGGGACTAGCGGAGATACGCAGTATTTT.

This clone was detected once. The gene calls are TRBV27 and TRBJ2-2; 10 bases agree with TRBD2. Germline assignment: CDR1 MNHEY and CDR2 SMNVEV (reference sequence). With 8 bases clipped from V and 1 base from J, the junction kept 7 bases outside the gene matches. The CDR3 is 16 amino acids. CDR3 sequence: CASRPASGGNTGELFF. The CDR3 nucleotides are TGTGCCAGCCGCCCAGCTAGCGGGGGGAACACCGGGGAGCTGTTTTTT.

This chain links TRBV2 with TRBJ1-6, with D hard to call. Germline V gene sequence: CDR1 SNHLY, CDR2 FYNNEI. The V end was cut by 8 bases, the J end by 6 bases, with 14 bases between. The CDR3 covers 14 residues. CDR3 sequence reads: CASHEVKGNSPLHF. CDR3 sequence (DNA): TGTGCCAGCCATGAGGTAAAGGGTAATTCACCCCTCCACTTT.

The V and J genes are TRBV5-4 and TRBJ2-5; 8 positions match TRBD2. Germline trimming cut 5 bases from V and 5 bases from J; bases unmatched to any gene: 11. This CDR3 is built from 15 residues. Per the germline V gene, CDR1 is SGHNT and CDR2 is YYREEE (reference sequence). Here the CDR3 DNA reads TGTGCCAGCAGGGATAGCGGCGGGAGGCGGGAGACCCAGTACTTC. Its translation is CASRDSGGRRETQYF.